One and the same sample provided the 25 T cell receptor beta chains below, sequenced in a study of control samples from healthy donors and cancer patients. Some clones are missing from TCRdb's copy, which holds only in-frame ones; the method was immunoSEQ multiplex PCR. The sample includes 150,000 to 200,000 clones, approximately 93% of them seen just once. Sequenced material: blood. These receptors were obtained from a middle-aged woman in good health.

This chain connects TRBV6-5 to TRBJ1-2, with TRBD1 matching over 7 bases. The CDR3 has 14 amino acids. Per germline, CDR1 MNHEY and CDR2 SVGAGI. V was clipped by 6 bases and J by 2 bases; unmatched bases: 6. The CDR3 DNA reads as TGTGCCAGCAGAGGGACAGTTTCCAACTATGGCTACACCTTC. Encoded protein: CASRGTVSNYGYTF.

The V gene is TRBV27, the J gene TRBJ1-4, with a tentative D call TRBD1 (5 bases). The CDR3 has 13 residues. Trimming shortened V by 6 bases and J by 5 bases, and 10 bases separated the two germline ends. Looked up from germline, CDR1 is MNHEY and CDR2 is SMNVEV (reference sequence). This CDR3 reads CASRMGVNEKLFF. CDR3 bases: TGTGCCAGCAGGATGGGGGTAAATGAAAAACTGTTTTTT.

The chain joins TRBV24-1 to TRBJ2-3; D remains unclear. Germline CDR1 and CDR2: KGHDR and SFDVKD. Trimming shortened V by 3 bases and J by 2 bases, and 11 bases separated the two germline ends. This CDR3 spans 15 amino acids. CDR3 in amino acids: CATSDAAATTDTQYF. The CDR3, as DNA: TGTGCCACCAGTGATGCGGCGGCCACCACAGATACGCAGTATTTT.

The chain joins TRBV4-3 to TRBJ1-4; D unclear. V lost 0 bases and J lost 6, with 11 bases in between. CDR1 and CDR2 from the germline V gene are LGHNA and YSLEER. CDR3 size: 15 residues. The CDR3 DNA follows: TGCGCCAGCAGCCAAGATCCGGGGTATTATGAAAAACTGTTTTTT. The encoded protein is CASSQDPGYYEKLFF.

Note on this clone: Distinct nucleotide sequences in the sample also encode this CDR3. This chain joins TRBV5-1 and TRBJ1-2, with D perhaps matching TRBD1 (6 bases). Deletions cut 5 bases from V and 6 bases from J, with 20 bases between. This CDR3 has 15 amino acids. Germline V gene sequence: CDR1 SGHRS, CDR2 YFSETQ. CDR3 sequence: CASRGGGGDSNGYTF. The DNA of the CDR3 is TGCGCCAGCAGAGGGGGAGGGGGTGACAGTAATGGCTACACCTTC.

The chain couples TRBV5-1 to TRBJ1-5, with 8 bases fitting TRBD1. With V trimmed by 2 bases and J by 5 bases, 9 bases remained unmatched. Germline V lookup: CDR1 SGHRS, CDR2 YFSETQ. CDR3 length: 16 amino acids. The CDR3: CASSLDATGEDQPQHF. The CDR3 DNA is TGCGCCAGCAGCTTAGACGCGACAGGGGAGGATCAGCCCCAGCATTTT.

In its sample, this clone was seen once. The chain links TRBV7-9 to TRBJ1-1; 7 bases line up with TRBD1. This CDR3 is 13 amino acids long. Germline CDR1 and CDR2: SEHNR and FQNEAQ (reference sequence). V gave up 7 bases and J gave up 6 bases; unmatched junction bases: 8. The CDR3: CASNPTGFAEAFF. The DNA for the CDR3 is TGTGCCAGCAACCCGACAGGGTTCGCTGAAGCTTTCTTT.

This clone has only one observation. The chain employs TRBV27 and TRBJ1-2, with 12 bases that match TRBD1. V shed 5 bases and J 4 bases; nucleotides not matched to a gene: 5. In germline, CDR1 is MNHEY, CDR2 SMNVEV (reference sequence). This CDR3 region has 15 residues. The CDR3 DNA follows: TGTGCCAGCAGTAAGGGGACAGGGGGCGTCTATGGCTACACCTTC. It translates to CASSKGTGGVYGYTF.

J is TRBJ2-1 and V is TRBV5-4, with 7 positions matching TRBD1. Germline values: CDR1 SGHNT, CDR2 YYREEE (reference sequence). The trim removed 3 bases at V and 6 bases at J, leaving 3 bases unmatched. This CDR3 has 13 residues. For the CDR3, the DNA is TGTGCCAGCAGCTCGGGACAGACCAATGAGCAGTTCTTC. As protein: CASSSGQTNEQFF.

The rearrangement joins TRBV6-2 or TRBV6-3 to TRBJ1-1; maybe TRBD1 (5 bases). From germline, CDR1 is MNHEY and CDR2 SVGEGT. The CDR3 extends over 15 amino acids. With 5 bases removed from V and 0 bases from J, the gap between germline ends came to 13 bases. The CDR3 loop is CASSQTGTVNTEAFF. The CDR3 bases are TGTGCCAGCAGTCAGACCGGGACGGTGAACACTGAAGCTTTCTTT.

The V and J genes are TRBV5-4 and TRBJ2-1; the match to TRBD2 covers 7 bases. V shed 1 base, J shed 8 bases, and the junction held 3 bases outside the gene matches. Per the germline V gene, CDR1 is SGHNT and CDR2 is YYREEE (reference sequence). The CDR3 consists of 13 residues. CDR3 protein: CASSLLAADEQFF. The CDR3 DNA reads as TGTGCCAGCAGCTTGCTAGCGGCCGATGAGCAGTTCTTC.

This clone was counted once. The chain joins TRBV10-3 to TRBJ2-7; 11 bases line up with TRBD1. This CDR3 has 17 residues. V lost 0 bases and J lost 6; bases outside the gene matches: 10. The V gene's germline CDR1 is ENHRY and CDR2 SYGVKD. The CDR3 here is CAISESVGGTGGGEQYF. CDR3 bases: TGTGCCATCAGTGAGTCGGTTGGCGGGACAGGGGGTGGCGAGCAGTACTTC.

V gene TRBV4-3 combines with J gene TRBJ1-2; D unresolved. Trimming cost V 0 bases and J 3 bases, with 11 bases left between them. Germline values: CDR1 LGHNA, CDR2 YSLEER. CDR3 size: 15 residues. CDR3 residues: CASSQEGRTHYGYTF. CDR3 bases: TGCGCCAGCAGCCAAGAGGGCAGGACCCACTATGGCTACACCTTC.

V and J are TRBV11-2 and TRBJ1-4; unclear D gene. The CDR3 contains 13 residues. The germline gives CDR1 SGHAT, CDR2 FQNNGV. V lost 0 bases, J lost 11 bases, and 10 bases lay in between. Written as DNA, the CDR3 is TGTGCCAGCAGCTTAGAACGACCGAGGAAACTGTTTTTT. This encodes CASSLERPRKLFF.

The rearrangement uses TRBV19 and TRBJ2-5; 10 positions match TRBD1. Germline CDR1 LNHDA, CDR2 SQIVND (reference sequence). This CDR3 is 16 amino acids long. With V trimmed by 4 bases and J by 2 bases, 7 bases remained unmatched. The CDR3 sequence: CASSTTGQGGQETQYF. The DNA of the CDR3 is TGTGCCAGTAGTACCACCGGACAGGGGGGTCAAGAGACCCAGTACTTC.

This clone was seen a single time. The chain couples TRBV18 to TRBJ2-5, with D tentatively TRBD2 (5 bases). The CDR3 is made up of 17 amino acids. Trimming removed 1 base at V and 0 bases at J, with 15 bases between. Per germline, CDR1 KGHSH and CDR2 LQKENI. CDR3 sequence reads: CASSPRYPSTDQETQYF. CDR3 bases: TGTGCCAGCTCACCACGCTACCCTAGCACAGACCAAGAGACCCAGTACTTC.

The V gene is TRBV5-4, the J gene TRBJ2-2; 12 bases line up with TRBD2. Germline assignment: CDR1 SGHNT and CDR2 YYREEE (reference sequence). CDR3 length equals 17 residues. Germline trimming cut 0 bases from V and 6 bases from J; bases unmatched to any gene: 6. CDR3 nucleotide sequence: TGTGCCAGCAGCTTGGACCTAGCGGGGGGGAAGGCCGGGGAGCTGTTTTTT. Encoded protein: CASSLDLAGGKAGELFF.

This clone was observed a single time. The V gene is TRBV9, the J gene TRBJ2-3; D could derive from TRBD1 or TRBD2 (5 bases each). The CDR3 is made up of 18 amino acids. V dropped 0 bases and J dropped 6 bases, with 23 bases sitting between them. Germline loops: CDR1 SGDLS, CDR2 YYNGEE. CDR3 in amino acids: CASSVEISGASGRDTQYF. DNA of the CDR3: TGTGCCAGCAGCGTAGAAATAAGTGGGGCAAGCGGCAGGGATACGCAGTATTTT. The complete variable domain, with remaining parts taken from reference TRBV9 and TRBJ2-3, reads DSGVTQTPKHLITATGQRVTLRCSPRSGDLSVYWYQQSLDQGLQFLIQYYNGEERAKGNILERFSAQQFPDLHSELNLSSLELGDSALYFCASSVEISGASGRDTQYFGPGTRLTVL.

This clone occurred a few times. The chain employs TRBV27 and TRBJ2-7; 10 bases map to TRBD2. Germline CDR1 and CDR2: MNHEY and SMNVEV (reference sequence). V was pared by 6 bases and J by 6 bases, with 8 bases of the junction left unmatched. This CDR3 has 14 residues. CDR3 nucleotides: TGTGCCAGCAGCCCCAGCGGGAGGGCCGTCGAGCAGTACTTC. Amino acid sequence: CASSPSGRAVEQYF.

CDR3 protein: CASSPKLAGGTDEQFF. DNA of the CDR3: TGTGCCAGCTCACCTAAACTAGCGGGGGGGACCGATGAGCAGTTCTTC. The genes are TRBV18 and TRBJ2-1; 13 nucleotides match TRBD2. The V gene end was trimmed by 3 bases and the J gene end by 8 bases; junction bases not matched to a gene: 7. The CDR3 has 16 amino acids. Per the germline V gene, CDR1 is KGHSH and CDR2 is LQKENI.

The CDR3 coding sequence is TGTGCCAGCAGCTTCCAGGGTTATTGGAACTACGAGCAGTACTTC. Protein product: CASSFQGYWNYEQYF. The chain recombines TRBV11-2 with TRBJ2-7; D is possibly TRBD1 (5 bases). The CDR3 covers 15 residues. The V end lost 3 bases, the J end lost 3 bases, and 15 bases lay between the germline ends. CDR1 SGHAT and CDR2 FQNNGV come from the germline V gene.

This clone was seen only a few times. The rearrangement joins TRBV5-6 to TRBJ2-1; TRBD2 matches at 8 bases. V lost 2 bases to trimming and J lost 6 bases; unmatched junction nucleotides: 19. The CDR3 length is 19 residues. CDR1 and CDR2 (germline): SGHDT, YYEEEE. This CDR3 is CASSFYLAGRQIRFNEQFF. Here the CDR3 DNA reads TGTGCCAGCAGCTTTTATCTAGCGGGTCGACAAATACGATTCAATGAGCAGTTCTTC.

V is TRBV29-1 and J is TRBJ1-1, with 7 positions matching TRBD1. CDR3 length: 11 residues. V lost 4 bases to trimming and J lost 4 bases; unmatched junction nucleotides: 0. Germline assignment: CDR1 SQVTM and CDR2 ANQGSEA. The CDR3 bases are TGCAGCGTTGGGACAGGCACTGAAGCTTTCTTT. This encodes CSVGTGTEAFF.

The sample holds one count of this clone. The chain recombines TRBV12-3 or TRBV12-4 with TRBJ1-1; D may be TRBD1 (6 bases). Trimming pared 2 bases from V and 7 bases from J, leaving 11 bases between. The CDR3 totals 13 residues. This chain's CDR3 is CASSLRGAGEAFF. The CDR3 DNA follows: TGTGCCAGCAGTTTACGGGGGGCTGGTGAAGCTTTCTTT.

The chain uses TRBV12-3 or TRBV12-4 and TRBJ1-5, with D hard to call. The CDR3 is made up of 11 amino acids. V lost 8 bases and J 10 bases, leaving 12 bases between the germline ends. The CDR3 DNA is TGTGCCAGCGGGGAAGGAACACCCCAGCATTTT. Protein product: CASGEGTPQHF.